Presented here are 6 T cell receptor beta chains from one specimen sequenced in a study of T-cell reconstitution after alpha-beta-depleted transplantation in children. Unique molecular identifiers were used to barcode this TCRbeta library. MiXCR, applied by TCRdb to the PCR reads, yields one record per CDR3 protein. The sample shows some 140,000 distinct CDR3 sequences, about a tenth of them seen only once. Sequenced material: PBMCs, mostly from graft donor cells, taken 180 days after TCRalphabeta/CD19-depleted stem cell transplant. These receptors all come from a girl younger than two who had a stem cell transplant for combined immunodeficiency, so the T cells may come from the graft donor.

This clonotype was counted ten times or more. The V call is TRBV7-2, the J call TRBJ2-7, with 11 bases that match TRBD2. With V trimmed by 3 bases and J by 9 bases, 10 bases remained unmatched. The CDR3 extends over 15 amino acids. CDR1 and CDR2 (germline): SGHTA, FQGNSA. The chain's CDR3 is CASSFSGRAPVGQYF. CDR3 DNA: TGTGCCAGCAGCTTTAGCGGGAGGGCCCCAGTTGGGCAGTACTTC.

At least ten counts were recorded for this clonotype. The gene calls are TRBV5-1 and TRBJ1-3; 7 bases agree with TRBD1. The CDR3 runs 17 residues. The trim removed 1 base at V and 0 bases at J, leaving 7 bases unmatched. Germline V gene data show CDR1 as SGHRS and CDR2 as YFSETQ. The CDR3 bases are TGCGCCAGCAGCTTGATAGGTGGGACAGCCTCTGGAAACACCATATATTTT. It is translated as CASSLIGGTASGNTIYF. The variable domain in full, completed from reference TRBV5-1 and TRBJ1-3, reads KAGVTQTPRYLIKTRGQQVTLSCSPISGHRSVSWYQQTPGQGLQFLFEYFSETQRNKGNFPGRFSGRQFSNSRSEMNVSTLELGDSALYLCASSLIGGTASGNTIYFGEGSWLTVV.

A few counts support this clonotype. The chain couples TRBV10-3 to TRBJ2-7, with D perhaps matching TRBD1 (6 bases). Between the trimmed V and J ends, which lost 2 bases and 3 bases, there was a span of 11 bases. The CDR3 runs to 14 residues. Germline values: CDR1 ENHRY, CDR2 SYGVKD. CDR3 sequence reads: CAISEDRRYYEQYF. The CDR3 DNA reads as TGTGCCATCAGTGAGGACAGGCGATACTACGAGCAGTACTTC.

This clonotype appeared many times. The chain couples TRBV7-2 to TRBJ2-2; TRBD1 matches at 7 bases. The CDR3 loop spans 16 amino acids. Trimming took 1 base from V and 4 from J; bases not matched to a gene: 6. Germline V CDR1 and CDR2: SGHTA, FQGNSA. As DNA, the CDR3 is TGTGCCAGCAGCTTAGACGGCAGGGGGAGCACCGGGGAGCTGTTTTTT. It codes for CASSLDGRGSTGELFF.

This sequence joins TRBV28 and TRBJ1-5; a weak D match, TRBD1 (6 bases). This CDR3 has 14 residues. The V end lost 7 bases, the J end lost 4 bases, and 14 bases lay between the germline ends. Per germline, CDR1 MDHEN and CDR2 SYDVKM. CDR3 sequence reads: CASNDYRENQPQHF. The CDR3 nucleotides are TGTGCCAGCAACGACTACAGGGAAAATCAGCCCCAGCATTTT.

V usage is TRBV6-6 and J usage is TRBJ2-4; TRBD1 matches 8 bases. The trim removed 7 bases at V and 7 bases at J, leaving 6 bases unmatched. The CDR3 spans 13 residues. The germline V gene encodes CDR1 MNHNY and CDR2 SVGAGI (reference sequence). The CDR3 here is CASMDRVMNIQYF. CDR3 DNA sequence: TGTGCCAGCATGGACAGGGTCATGAACATTCAGTACTTC.